These 9 T cell receptor beta chains came from one sample sequenced in a study of T cells in localized non-small cell lung cancer. Clones were read by immunoSEQ multiplex PCR, and TCRdb kept only the in-frame ones, dropping some. The profile covers about 40,000 clones, with around 87% appearing a single time and about 3.5% taken by the ten largest. The sample in question was peripheral blood, obtained before any cancer treatment. These receptors all come from a man aged 18 to 49 with stage I lung adenocarcinoma.

The chain recombines TRBV5-5 with TRBJ1-1; D is possibly TRBD1 (5 bases). Per germline, CDR1 SGHKS and CDR2 YYEKEE (reference sequence). The V gene lost 2 bases and the J gene lost 1 base, with 12 bases spanning the gap. This CDR3 spans 15 amino acids. In DNA, the CDR3 is TGTGCCAGCAGCTTCGGAGGGGCGAGGAACACTGAAGCTTTCTTT. Translating gives CASSFGGARNTEAFF.

The V and J genes are TRBV7-6 and TRBJ2-1; D may be TRBD1 or TRBD2 (5 bases each). The CDR3 has 14 residues. V was clipped by 5 bases and J by 0 bases, with 8 bases between them. CDR1 is SGHVS, CDR2 FNYEAQ, per germline. CDR3 DNA sequence: TGTGCCAGCAGCCCGGGGCTCTCCTACAATGAGCAGTTCTTC. Amino acids: CASSPGLSYNEQFF.

The chain links TRBV19 to TRBJ1-2; 10 nucleotides align to TRBD1. Germline CDR1 and CDR2: LNHDA and SQIVND (reference sequence). V shed 4 bases and J 4 bases; nucleotides not matched to a gene: 18. The CDR3 runs 19 residues. In nucleotides, the CDR3 is TGTGCCAGTAGTAAGAAACCGGGACAGGGGACCCAGTGGAGCTATGGCTACACCTTC. Protein product: CASSKKPGQGTQWSYGYTF.

The chain carries TRBV5-6 and TRBJ2-1, with 7 bases identical to TRBD1. The CDR3 covers 15 residues. Germline CDR1 SGHDT, CDR2 YYEEEE. V was clipped by 3 bases and J by 5 bases; unmatched bases: 8. The CDR3 nucleotides read TGTGCCAGCAGCTGGGGGACAGAGAAACACAATGAGCAGTTCTTC. It translates to CASSWGTEKHNEQFF.

The chain employs TRBV7-9 and TRBJ2-5; 13 bases line up with TRBD2. Germline values: CDR1 SEHNR, CDR2 FQNEAQ (reference sequence). Germline trimming cut 3 bases from V and 5 bases from J; bases unmatched to any gene: 6. This CDR3 has 16 residues. The CDR3 sequence is CASSLSGLAGLETQYF. The DNA of the CDR3 is TGTGCCAGCAGCTTGTCGGGACTAGCGGGGCTGGAGACCCAGTACTTC.

The rearrangement links TRBV7-2 to TRBJ2-1, with 11 bases lining up with TRBD1. The V gene's germline CDR1 is SGHTA and CDR2 FQGNSA. CDR3 length: 15 residues. J gave up 2 bases and V 5 bases, and 2 bases lay outside the gene matches. CDR3 nucleotide sequence: TGTGCCAGCAGCCGGACAGGGGGCACCTACAATGAGCAGTTCTTC. It yields the protein CASSRTGGTYNEQFF.

This clone appeared once. This chain connects TRBV7-3 to TRBJ2-1, with 15 bases that match TRBD2. Germline loops: CDR1 SGHTA, CDR2 FQGTGA. CDR3 length: 18 residues. Germline trimming cut 5 bases from V and 6 bases from J; bases unmatched to any gene: 11. The CDR3 loop reads CASSPGLAGGPKGNEQFF. DNA for the CDR3: TGTGCCAGCAGCCCCGGACTAGCGGGGGGGCCGAAGGGCAATGAGCAGTTCTTC. Supplemented by reference TRBV7-3 and TRBJ2-1, the full variable domain reads GAGVSQTPSNKVTEKGKYVELRCDPISGHTALYWYRQSLGQGPEFLIYFQGTGAADDSGLPNDRFFAVRPEGSVSTLKIQRTERGDSAVYLCASSPGLAGGPKGNEQFFGPGTRLTVL.

A few counts support this clone. V is TRBV5-6 and J is TRBJ1-2; 11 bases map to TRBD1. The J segment lost 4 bases and the V segment lost 3 bases, leaving 2 bases of the junction unmatched. The CDR3 length is 14 residues. CDR1 and CDR2 (germline): SGHDT, YYEEEE. CDR3 protein: CASSSGQGGYGYTF. The CDR3 DNA reads TGTGCCAGCAGCTCGGGACAGGGGGGCTATGGCTACACCTTC.

This clone is medium-sized in the sample. The gene calls are TRBV6-5 and TRBJ2-7; TRBD1 might be the D (6 bases). V was trimmed by 11 bases and J by 1 base, leaving 15 bases between them. Germline CDR1 is MNHEY and CDR2 is SVGAGI. This CDR3 is built from 13 residues. This CDR3 reads CAVSGTQSYEQYF. In DNA form, the CDR3 reads TGTGCCGTATCCGGGACACAGTCCTACGAGCAGTACTTC.